This T cell receptor (beta chain) was identified in a study of T cell repertoires in cytomegalovirus infection. Overall study context: Public TCR beta signatures marked donors with CMV infection and the matching HLA. Whole-study findings and limits: Summed frequency of shared TCR beta families picked out CMV carriers who also had the relevant HLA. The ex vivo response was dominated by HLA-C-restricted CMV-specific TCR beta clonotypes.

The CDR3 extends over 15 amino acids. Germline values: CDR1 SQVTM, CDR2 ANQGSEA. Trimming shortened V by 1 base and J by 4 bases, and 16 bases separated the two germline ends. With regard to this clonotype: Its antigen is still unknown.

TCRdb independently ran MiXCR on the reads; one entry per CDR3 protein. The data show 310,000 or so distinct CDR3 sequences, with around 25% seen just once and 11% to 15% held by the top ten. The sequence came from a human donor in good health (CMV status not recorded). Some clones in this sample may be carry-over from other donors' samples. Sequenced material: PBMCs. V is TRBV29-1 and J is TRBJ1-2; possibly TRBD1 for D (6 bases). CDR3: CSVEGRSGAGYGYTF. The CDR3 region has the DNA TGCAGCGTTGAAGGCCGCTCGGGGGCCGGCTATGGCTACACCTTC.